This TCR beta chain was profiled in a study of blood T cells in healthy people across ages. As for the study in general: About one barcoded beta molecule was captured per two T cells (by template switching).

The use of a sample-barcoded 5' primer and a J-beta primer mix characterized a second PCR of about 7 to 12 cycles. Each sample provided no less than 2.5 million CDR3-containing paired-end reads. TCRdb reanalysed the 5' RACE reads using MiXCR and keeps one entry per CDR3 protein. This table holds over 950,000 distinct CDR3 sequences, roughly two fifths found once. Germline V gives CDR1 SGDLS, CDR2 YYNGEE. The CDR3 has 13 residues. Sample donors were healthy Caucasian individuals that came from Russia, aged about 6 to 95. As to this clonotype: One end of the junction is discordant with germline, which a read error may explain.

V usage is TRBV9 and J usage is TRBJ2-1; D possibly corresponds to TRBD1 (5 bases). The origin of this receptor is a man between 18 and 35 years old in good health. Sequences were obtained from blood. DNA for the CDR3: TGTGCCAGCAGCGTAGAGGGGCCGGATGAGCCGTTCTTC. Protein product: CASSVEGPDEPFF.